The following is a T cell receptor (beta chain) sequence with its context. Its target is unknown. These data are taken from a study of shared clonotypes between healthy human individuals. Findings of the study overall: Unshared clonotypes carried lower generation probabilities than those common to all four donors.

The table came from immunoSEQ multiplex PCR; TCRdb's copy has only in-frame clones and leaves some out. The sample lists approximately 840,000 clones; approximately 96% were seen once. Positively selected for CCR7, the CD45RO-negative cells used as naive CD8 cells excluded terminally differentiated effector memory CD45RA+ cells. Healthy and HIV-negative, the adult donors had no recent acute infections or vaccinations. CDR3 length: 15 residues. Germline lookup yields CDR1 SEHNR and CDR2 FQNEAQ (reference sequence). After removal of 5 bases from V and 6 bases from J, the junction contained 11 bases not matched to a gene.

The TCR comes from a man aged 25-40 years in good health. The chain is built from TRBV7-9 and TRBJ2-7; 9 bases line up with TRBD2. Sequenced input: naive CD8+ T cells sorted from blood. The CDR3 DNA sequence: TGTGCCAGCAGCAACGGACTAGCGTCGCCCCTCGAGCAGTACTTC. This codes for CASSNGLASPLEQYF.